This TCR beta chain emerged from a study of shared clonotypes between healthy human individuals. Study background: Donor ages ranged 18 to 49 years: a couple of women, a few men.

Genomic DNA of each subset was evenly split across several immunoSEQ plates. Per the authors' pipeline: Filtering was not the same, since immunoSEQ gave junction-only sequences without quality scores. Here immunoSEQ multiplex PCR was the method, and the copy in TCRdb shows in-frame clones only, minus some. From that table come the V and J calls and clone size; the DNA was used to work out D and trimming. The table lists about 800,000 clones, around 96% of them singletons. Worth noting for this clone: Its antigen is still unknown.

Overall study results and limits: Clonotypes that were shared across a handful of donors made up around 5% of naive CD4 clonotypes.

Germline CDR1 LNHDA, CDR2 SQIVND (reference sequence). The CDR3 is made up of 14 amino acids. Trimming shortened V by 4 bases and J by 2 bases, and 9 bases separated the two germline ends. Positively selected for CCR7, the CD45RO-negative cells used as naive CD8 cells excluded terminally differentiated effector memory CD45RA+ cells. The clonotype comes from a man aged 30-40 years in good health. Source material: naive CD8+ T cells sorted from blood. The chain couples TRBV19 to TRBJ2-1; D uncertain. CDR3 in DNA: TGTGCCAGTAGTAATGGGTTTCCCTACAATGAGCAGTTCTTC. Its protein product is CASSNGFPYNEQFF.